These 7 T cell receptor beta chains share one sample of origin, sequenced in a study of cytomegalovirus exposure and HLA in healthy donors. Assay used: immunoSEQ multiplex PCR; TCRdb lists only in-frame clones, some missing. The sample yields some 140,000 clones, roughly nine tenths seen once. The source material was PBMCs. Every receptor here comes from a man younger than 30 in good health and CMV-seronegative.

The genes are TRBV5-1 and TRBJ1-2; a weak D match, TRBD1 (5 bases). This CDR3 region has 17 residues. Germline lookup yields CDR1 SGHRS and CDR2 YFSETQ. Trimming cost V 1 base and J 4 bases, with 20 bases left between them. CDR3 residues: CASSLLPGHRFLYGYTF. The CDR3, as DNA: TGCGCCAGCAGCTTGCTTCCTGGACACCGATTCCTCTATGGCTACACCTTC.

The chain uses TRBV27 and TRBJ2-5; D remains unclear. This CDR3 has 15 residues. The V and J ends lost 2 bases and 4 bases respectively, with 14 bases between them. Germline CDR1 and CDR2: MNHEY and SMNVEV (reference sequence). CDR3 DNA sequence: TGTGCCAGCAGTTTAGCGGCCGCTGGTCGAGAGACCCAGTACTTC. Translation: CASSLAAAGRETQYF.

The chain is built from TRBV6-5 and TRBJ1-1; D is unresolved. V lost 0 bases and J lost 3, with 5 bases in between. This CDR3 contains 13 residues. From germline, CDR1 is MNHEY and CDR2 SVGAGI. DNA of the CDR3: TGTGCCAGCAGTTACTCGCGGGACACTGAAGCTTTCTTT. Translation gives CASSYSRDTEAFF.

The CDR3 sequence is CASSSRSGIEAFF. CDR3 DNA sequence: TGTGCCAGCAGTTCCCGGTCGGGTATTGAAGCTTTCTTT. The chain couples TRBV28 to TRBJ1-1; no clear D gene. Trimming pared 4 bases from V and 7 bases from J, leaving 13 bases between. Per germline, CDR1 MDHEN and CDR2 SYDVKM. CDR3 length: 13 residues.

V is TRBV10-3 and J is TRBJ2-1; 9 bases agree with TRBD2. Germline assignment: CDR1 ENHRY and CDR2 SYGVKD. The CDR3 has 15 residues. The V segment lost 2 bases and the J segment 8 bases; nucleotides outside the gene matches: 7. CDR3 loop: CAISEVAGGLYEQFF. CDR3 bases: TGTGCCATCAGTGAGGTGGCGGGAGGGCTCTATGAGCAGTTCTTC.

J is TRBJ1-2 and V is TRBV6-4; D may be TRBD1 (6 bases). The CDR3 runs 15 residues. V lost 3 bases to trimming and J lost 5 bases, with 16 bases between them. Germline V gene lookup returns CDR1 MRHNA and CDR2 SNTAGT. The CDR3 DNA is TGTGCCAGCAGTGAGACAGGCGATCCCTTTTATGGCTACACCTTC. This gives the protein CASSETGDPFYGYTF.

This clone has just one count. The chain couples TRBV5-6 to TRBJ2-1; 12 positions agree with TRBD2. The germline CDR1 and CDR2 sequences are SGHDT and YYEEEE. Trimming cost V 4 bases and J 8 bases; bases outside gene matches: 4. The CDR3 loop spans 14 amino acids. The CDR3 nucleotides are TGTGCCAGCAGCGGCCTAGCGGGGGGGCATGAGCAGTTCTTC. Protein: CASSGLAGGHEQFF.